This TCR beta chain was identified in a study of CD8+ T cells in alopecia areata. Study conclusions and caveats: Scalp clonality, together with expanded CD8+ clones among the top 100, fell significantly with tofacitinib. Tissue-resident alphabeta T cells belonging to normal skin likewise get sequenced within scalp specimens.

Stated treatment: oral pan-JAK inhibitor, 5-10 mg twice daily. Lesional scalp punch biopsies and peripheral blood came from alopecia areata patients. To note about this clone: Its target is not known.

Following extraction, RNA underwent reverse transcription to cDNA, which served as the sequencing template. The assay was immunoSEQ multiplex PCR, and TCRdb's table has in-frame clones only and misses some. The sample contains about 220,000 clones, under 75% of which appear only once. Germline CDR1 reads SQVTM; CDR2 reads ANQGSEA. The CDR3 is 15 amino acids. Trimming left V 3 bases short and J 3 bases short, with 18 bases between. The chain employs TRBV29-1 and TRBJ2-7; D possibly matches TRBD1 or TRBD2 (5 bases each). The sample consisted of CD4+ T cells sorted from blood, taken at week 4, from a patient treated with tofacitinib. The TCR sequence derives from a human donor with alopecia areata. The CDR3 protein is CSVEKSGPPVYEQYF. In DNA form, the CDR3 reads TGCAGCGTTGAGAAATCGGGACCGCCCGTCTACGAGCAGTACTTC.